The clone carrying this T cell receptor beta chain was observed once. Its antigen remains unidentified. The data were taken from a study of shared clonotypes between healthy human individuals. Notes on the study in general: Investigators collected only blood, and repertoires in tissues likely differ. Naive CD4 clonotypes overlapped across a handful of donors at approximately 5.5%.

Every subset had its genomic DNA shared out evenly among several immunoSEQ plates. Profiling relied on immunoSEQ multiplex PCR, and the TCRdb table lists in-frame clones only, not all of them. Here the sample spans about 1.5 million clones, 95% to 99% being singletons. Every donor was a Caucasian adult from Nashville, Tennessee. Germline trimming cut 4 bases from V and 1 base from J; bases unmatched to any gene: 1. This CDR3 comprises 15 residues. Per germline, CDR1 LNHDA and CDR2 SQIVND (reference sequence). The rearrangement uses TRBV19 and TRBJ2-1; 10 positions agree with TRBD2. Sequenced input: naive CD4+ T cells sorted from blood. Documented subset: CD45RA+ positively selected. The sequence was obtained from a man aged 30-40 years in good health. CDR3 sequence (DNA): TGTGCCAGTAGTAATAGCGGGAGGTCCTACAATGAGCAGTTCTTC. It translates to CASSNSGRSYNEQFF.